There are many counts of the clone carrying this T cell receptor (beta chain). Time point here: newly diagnosed GD, antithyroid drugs for less than 3 months. There was RNA extracted from PBMCs, and the TCR library was made from it. This sample was taken from a study of regulatory T cells in long-lasting Graves disease. CDR3-region Arm-PCR and iRepertoire HTBI primers produced the TCR beta libraries. MiXCR, run by TCRdb on the multiplex PCR reads, gives a single entry per CDR3 protein. The sample shows around 500,000 distinct CDR3 sequences, 12% of them seen only once. These same data were also listed under a study on T cells in Graves' hyperthyroidism and ophthalmopathy.

This receptor was taken from a woman under 40 with Graves disease. Material: peripheral blood mononuclear cells (PBMCs), obtained at new diagnosis, from a patient treated with antithyroid drugs.

The CDR3 here is CASSGGQINEKLFF. Here the CDR3 DNA reads TGTGCCAGCAGCGGGGGACAGATTAATGAAAAACTGTTTTTT. The chain uses TRBV5-5 and TRBJ1-4, with 7 nucleotides matching TRBD1. The germline gives CDR1 SGHKS, CDR2 YYEKEE (reference sequence). The CDR3 has 14 residues. Trimming took 4 bases from V and 4 from J; bases not matched to a gene: 4.